Shown below are 19 T cell receptor beta chains from a single sample sequenced in a study of blood T cell repertoires in COVID-19. Here immunoSEQ multiplex PCR was the method, and the copy in TCRdb shows in-frame clones only, minus some. The sample consists of about 320,000 clones, 75% to 85% of them appearing once. The sequenced sample was peripheral blood. The source of these receptors is a human donor in a cohort sampled during active COVID-19.

The chain carries TRBV4-1 and TRBJ2-2; the match to TRBD2 covers 10 bases. V lost 4 bases to trimming and J lost 6 bases; unmatched junction nucleotides: 8. Germline lookup yields CDR1 MGHRA and CDR2 YSYEKL. This CDR3 has 16 residues. This CDR3 reads CASSRGSAGGPGELFF. CDR3 coding DNA: TGCGCCAGCAGCCGGGGGTCAGCGGGGGGGCCCGGGGAGCTGTTTTTT.

This chain links TRBV15 with TRBJ1-6, with D tentatively TRBD1 (5 bases). V dropped 4 bases and J dropped 9 bases, with 10 bases sitting between them. The germline V gene has CDR1 LNHNV and CDR2 YYDKDF (reference sequence). The length of the CDR3 is 13 residues. As DNA, the CDR3 is TGTGCCACCAGCAAGGGGATTAGTTCACCCCTCCACTTT. This translates into CATSKGISSPLHF.

The chain links TRBV9 to TRBJ1-1, with 7 positions matching TRBD1. Germline trimming cut 2 bases from V and 11 bases from J; bases unmatched to any gene: 12. The CDR3 loop spans 14 amino acids. Germline loops: CDR1 SGDLS, CDR2 YYNGEE. In nucleotides, the CDR3 is TGTGCCAGCAGCGTGGACGGGGACAGCTCCTGGGCTTTCTTT. This codes for CASSVDGDSSWAFF. The full variable domain, with the rest looked up from reference TRBV9 and TRBJ1-1, is DSGVTQTPKHLITATGQRVTLRCSPRSGDLSVYWYQQSLDQGLQFLIQYYNGEERAKGNILERFSAQQFPDLHSELNLSSLELGDSALYFCASSVDGDSSWAFFGQGTRLTVV.

V usage is TRBV5-4 and J usage is TRBJ2-7; a weak D match, TRBD1 (6 bases). Trimming shortened V by 0 bases and J by 2 bases, and 15 bases separated the two germline ends. Germline CDR1 is SGHNT and CDR2 is YYREEE (reference sequence). This CDR3 region has 16 residues. The CDR3 DNA follows: TGTGCCAGCAGCTTGGACAGGGAACAGGCGGCCTACGAGCAGTACTTC. It is translated as CASSLDREQAAYEQYF.

The count of this clone is one. One base away lies a much larger clone, so this may be a sequencing read error. Other DNA sequences in this sample translate to the same CDR3. This sequence joins TRBV5-1 and TRBJ2-3; 8 bases line up with TRBD2. Germline lookup yields CDR1 SGHRS and CDR2 YFSETQ. With 4 bases clipped from V and 0 bases from J, the junction kept 1 base outside the gene matches. CDR3 size: 14 residues. The CDR3 protein is CASSRGGSTDTQYF. The CDR3 DNA reads as TGCGCCAGCAGCCGCGGGGGGAGCACAGATACGCAGTATTTT.

CDR3 sequence (DNA): TGCGCCAGCAGCCCCGGGACACCGAGGACGTATGGCTACACCTTC. Its protein is CASSPGTPRTYGYTF. The V gene is TRBV5-1, the J gene TRBJ1-2, with D maybe TRBD1 (6 bases). The V gene lost 4 bases and the J gene lost 5 bases, with 18 bases spanning the gap. This CDR3 has 15 amino acids. Germline V gene sequence: CDR1 SGHRS, CDR2 YFSETQ. Full variable domain (rest looked up from reference TRBV5-1 and TRBJ1-2): KAGVTQTPRYLIKTRGQQVTLSCSPISGHRSVSWYQQTPGQGLQFLFEYFSETQRNKGNFPGRFSGRQFSNSRSEMNVSTLELGDSALYLCASSPGTPRTYGYTFGSGTRLTVV.

This sequence joins TRBV6-6 and TRBJ1-1, with D possibly TRBD1 on 5 matching bases. CDR1 and CDR2 from the germline V gene are MNHNY and SVGAGI (reference sequence). V was trimmed by 2 bases and J by 2 bases, leaving 12 bases between them. The CDR3 has 15 residues. The CDR3 loop is CASSYSGRTNTEAFF. In DNA, the CDR3 is TGTGCCAGCAGTTACAGTGGCAGGACAAACACTGAAGCTTTCTTT.

This clone has a single count. This rearrangement joins TRBV5-1 to TRBJ1-1; 7 nucleotides match TRBD1. Germline V gene data show CDR1 as SGHRS and CDR2 as YFSETQ. This CDR3 has 15 amino acids. Trimming at V came to 2 bases and at J to 4 bases, leaving 8 bases not matched to a gene. The CDR3: CASSFTTGQSTEAFF. The CDR3 nucleotides are TGCGCCAGCAGCTTCACAACGGGACAGAGCACTGAAGCTTTCTTT.

This clone was recorded only once. The CDR3 DNA is TGTGCCAGCAGCGCCGGGACAGGGGGGCCACAAGAGACCCAGTACTTC. This encodes CASSAGTGGPQETQYF. The chain links TRBV9 to TRBJ2-5, with TRBD1 matching 11 bases. V shed 3 bases, J shed 2 bases, and the junction held 6 bases outside the gene matches. CDR1 is SGDLS, CDR2 YYNGEE, per germline. The CDR3 extends over 16 amino acids.

V is TRBV6-5 and J is TRBJ1-2; D unclear. The germline gives CDR1 MNHEY, CDR2 SVGAGI. V lost 0 bases, J lost 5 bases, and 16 bases lay in between. This CDR3 is built from 16 residues. Here the CDR3 reads CASSYSILAPQYGYTF. CDR3 DNA sequence: TGTGCCAGCAGTTACTCGATTCTAGCGCCTCAATATGGCTACACCTTC.

V usage is TRBV6-6 and J usage is TRBJ2-7, with 7 positions matching TRBD2. The V gene's germline CDR1 is MNHNY and CDR2 SVGAGI (reference sequence). This CDR3 spans 14 amino acids. The V segment lost 2 bases and the J segment 3 bases; nucleotides outside the gene matches: 4. CDR3 nucleotides: TGTGCCAGCAGTTACGCCGGACTAGACTACGAGCAGTACTTC. Amino acids: CASSYAGLDYEQYF.

The gene calls are TRBV7-9 and TRBJ2-7; 8 bases agree with TRBD1. V lost 6 bases, J lost 3 bases, and 4 bases stayed unmatched. The CDR3 totals 13 residues. Germline V gives CDR1 SEHNR, CDR2 FQNEAQ (reference sequence). This chain's CDR3 is CASSPGQGYEQYF. CDR3 sequence (DNA): TGTGCCAGCAGTCCCGGACAGGGCTACGAGCAGTACTTC.

The chain links TRBV2 to TRBJ1-5; 9 bases fit TRBD1. J gave up 7 bases and V 6 bases, and 4 bases lay outside the gene matches. CDR1 is SNHLY and CDR2 is FYNNEI in the germline V gene. The CDR3 is 13 residues long. The CDR3 reads CASRGTGRQPQHF. In DNA form, the CDR3 reads TGTGCCAGCAGGGGGACAGGGCGCCAGCCCCAGCATTTT.

This sequence joins TRBV9 and TRBJ1-2; D ambiguous. The germline V and J ends were trimmed by 1 base and 10 bases, with 11 bases remaining between them. CDR3 length: 12 residues. Per germline, CDR1 SGDLS and CDR2 YYNGEE. CDR3: CASSVTGFVYTF. CDR3 DNA sequence: TGTGCCAGCAGCGTAACGGGTTTTGTCTACACCTTC.

V and J are TRBV7-9 and TRBJ2-7; 8 bases line up with TRBD1. The germline V gene has CDR1 SEHNR and CDR2 FQNEAQ (reference sequence). The CDR3 covers 16 residues. After removal of 4 bases from V and 5 bases from J, the junction contained 13 bases not matched to a gene. The CDR3 is CASSSPTPDRVDEQYF. The CDR3 region has the DNA TGTGCCAGCAGCTCACCCACCCCGGACAGGGTGGACGAGCAGTACTTC.

In nucleotides, the CDR3 is TGCGCCAGCAGCTTGGCTCTACAGGGAACGATCTCCTACGAGCAGTACTTC. Translation gives CASSLALQGTISYEQYF. The chain couples TRBV5-1 to TRBJ2-7; possibly TRBD1 for D (6 bases). Per the germline V gene, CDR1 is SGHRS and CDR2 is YFSETQ. Trimming left V 0 bases short and J 0 bases short, with 16 bases between. This CDR3 contains 17 residues.

This chain links TRBV5-1 with TRBJ2-7; the match to TRBD1 covers 8 bases. The CDR3 loop spans 15 amino acids. Losses at the gene ends were 4 bases for V and 6 bases for J; bases not matched to a gene: 12. CDR1 and CDR2 from the germline V gene are SGHRS and YFSETQ. The CDR3, as DNA: TGCGCCAGCAGCACCTACACGACAGGGGTTGCCGAGCAGTACTTC. Translating it yields CASSTYTTGVAEQYF.

The chain combines TRBV7-2 with TRBJ1-5; no clear D. CDR1 and CDR2 from the germline V gene are SGHTA and FQGNSA. CDR3 length: 14 amino acids. Trimming shortened V by 3 bases and J by 0 bases, and 6 bases separated the two germline ends. The CDR3 DNA reads TGTGCCAGCAGCTTCCCGTATAGCAATCAGCCCCAGCATTTT. Its protein product is CASSFPYSNQPQHF.

The chain uses TRBV5-4 and TRBJ1-2, with 7 nucleotides matching TRBD1. This CDR3 comprises 13 residues. Germline V gene lookup returns CDR1 SGHNT and CDR2 YYREEE (reference sequence). V was pared by 3 bases and J by 4 bases, with 3 bases of the junction left unmatched. The chain's CDR3 is CASSSSGGYGYTF. The DNA for the CDR3 is TGTGCCAGCAGCTCTTCAGGGGGCTATGGCTACACCTTC.